These 20 T cell receptor beta chains were all obtained from the same sample, sequenced in a study of low-dose radiotherapy and immunotherapy resistance in tumors. Primers targeting TRAV and TRBV primed first-strand cDNA, covering alpha and beta chains. The PCR that amplified TCRs ran for around 21 cycles, relying on a constant-region primer and a V-primer adapter. TCRdb passed the reads through MiXCR, listing each CDR3 protein once. The sample has around 84,000 distinct CDR3 sequences; less than 20% are singletons. Time point here: after trial treatment. Treatment meaning: LDRT plus nivolumab, ipilimumab, low-dose cyclophosphamide and aspirin (RACIN trial). This specimen consisted of PBMCs, obtained after low-dose radiotherapy plus immunotherapy. Every receptor here comes from a male donor with prostate cancer.

The gene calls are TRBV9 and TRBJ1-1, with TRBD1 as a possible D gene (6 bases). The V gene lost 6 bases and the J gene lost 1 base, with 10 bases spanning the gap. Germline assignment: CDR1 SGDLS and CDR2 YYNGEE. This CDR3 comprises 13 residues. DNA for the CDR3: TGTGCCAGCACCAGGGACACGAACACTGAAGCTTTCTTT. Protein sequence: CASTRDTNTEAFF.

There are a few counts of this clonotype. This could be a read error, since a much larger clone is one nucleotide away. This chain links TRBV12-3 or TRBV12-4 with TRBJ2-5; no reliable D call. V was trimmed by 4 bases and J by 5 bases, leaving 17 bases between them. There are 15 residues in the CDR3. The CDR3 nucleotides read TGTGCCAGCAGTTCCCCTACATGGGAAAGGGAGACCCAGTACTTC. This sequence encodes CASSSPTWERETQYF.

This clonotype was seen only once. A read error is the likely source, as a far larger clone sits one nucleotide away. This chain joins TRBV6-2 or TRBV6-3 and TRBJ2-2; tentatively, D is TRBD2 (6 bases). The length of the CDR3 is 15 residues. From germline, CDR1 is MNHEY and CDR2 SVGEGT. This CDR3 reads CARSNPGLKRGELFF. The CDR3 bases are TGTGCCCGCAGTAATCCGGGACTCAAGAGGGGGGAGCTGTTTTTT.

Ten or more counts support this clonotype. V and J are TRBV21-1 and TRBJ2-3; the table gives TRBD2 as D, unverified against the DNA. TRBV21-1 is noted as a pseudogene. The CDR3 has 19 amino acids. The CDR3 protein is CASSRGLAGGENGTDTQYF. The CDR3 nucleotides are TGTGCCAGCAGCAGGGGACTAGCGGGAGGAGAAAACGGCACAGATACGCAGTATTTT.

This clonotype was seen ten or more times. The chain is built from TRBV28 and TRBJ2-5; the D is unclear. V lost 2 bases to trimming and J lost 5 bases, with 6 bases between them. The CDR3 sequence is 12 residues long. Per germline, CDR1 MDHEN and CDR2 SYDVKM. The CDR3 loop reads CASSLLEETQYF. The CDR3 nucleotides read TGTGCCAGCAGTTTACTAGAGGAGACCCAGTACTTC. Full variable domain (remainder filled in from reference TRBV28 and TRBJ2-5): DVKVTQSSRYLVKRTGEKVFLECVQDMDHENMFWYRQDPGLGLRLIYFSYDVKMKEKGDIPEGYSVSREKKERFSLILESASTNQTSMYLCASSLLEETQYFGPGTRLLVL.

The table lists this clonotype with many counts. The chain combines TRBV7-2 with TRBJ2-7, with D unclear. The germline CDR1 and CDR2 sequences are SGHTA and FQGNSA. V gave up 5 bases and J gave up 7 bases, with 15 bases separating them. The CDR3 is 13 residues long. As DNA, the CDR3 is TGTGCCAGCAGCCCTGGGCCCCCTGCGGAGCAGTACTTC. Translating gives CASSPGPPAEQYF.

This clonotype appeared many times. The V call is TRBV7-2, the J call TRBJ1-6, with a tentative D call TRBD1 (5 bases). Trimming shortened V by 5 bases and J by 2 bases, and 10 bases separated the two germline ends. The germline V gene has CDR1 SGHTA and CDR2 FQGNSA. This CDR3 contains 15 residues. As DNA, the CDR3 is TGTGCCAGCAGCGTTCAGGACACCTATAATTCACCCCTCCACTTT. Translation gives CASSVQDTYNSPLHF.

This clonotype appeared many times. V is TRBV20-1 and J is TRBJ1-6, with D unresolved. CDR3 length: 15 amino acids. Germline CDR1 DFQATT, CDR2 SNEGSKA (reference sequence). V lost 0 bases to trimming and J lost 7 bases, with 13 bases between them. CDR3 sequence (DNA): TGCAGTGCTAGAGATCAAGTCCTCGTGAATTCACCCCTCCACTTT. Its translation is CSARDQVLVNSPLHF.

This clonotype was counted many times. V is TRBV10-3 and J is TRBJ2-5, with unresolved D. This CDR3 has 13 residues. Germline V lookup: CDR1 ENHRY, CDR2 SYGVKD. Deletions cut 3 bases from V and 5 bases from J, with 10 bases between. In DNA, the CDR3 is TGTGCCATCAGTGACGGATTGGGGGAGACCCAGTACTTC. Translating it yields CAISDGLGETQYF.

This clonotype was observed at least ten times. The V call is TRBV27, the J call TRBJ2-2; 8 positions agree with TRBD1. The CDR3 is 15 residues long. Germline V gene sequence: CDR1 MNHEY, CDR2 SMNVEV (reference sequence). Germline trimming cut 7 bases from V and 6 bases from J; bases unmatched to any gene: 10. The CDR3 region has the DNA TGTGCCAGCATCGCCGGGACAGGTCTCTCCGGGGAGCTGTTTTTT. The encoded protein is CASIAGTGLSGELFF.

A word on this clonotype: No DNA is shown, since the ends of the CDR3 on it are uncertain; the CDR3 is the one TCRdb lists. V gene TRBV29-1 combines with J gene TRBJ2-2; the DNA was not used to check the table's D call, TRBD2. The CDR3 adds up to 15 amino acids, both ends counted. The germline V gene encodes CDR1 SQVTM and CDR2 ANQGSEA. Here the CDR3 reads CSVRLAGPSGELFFF.

In its sample, this clonotype was seen many times. This rearrangement joins TRBV28 to TRBJ2-7; 10 bases are a match to TRBD2. Germline assignment: CDR1 MDHEN and CDR2 SYDVKM. This CDR3 comprises 14 residues. J gave up 6 bases and V 6 bases, and 8 bases lay outside the gene matches. The DNA for the CDR3 is TGTGCCAGCAGGATGGGACTAGCGCTTGGCGAGCAGTACTTC. Its protein product is CASRMGLALGEQYF. Drawing the rest from reference TRBV28 and TRBJ2-7, the complete variable domain is DVKVTQSSRYLVKRTGEKVFLECVQDMDHENMFWYRQDPGLGLRLIYFSYDVKMKEKGDIPEGYSVSREKKERFSLILESASTNQTSMYLCASRMGLALGEQYFGPGTRLTVT.

This clonotype was picked up many times. The chain employs TRBV9 and TRBJ2-3, with TRBD1 identical over 9 bases. Germline values: CDR1 SGDLS, CDR2 YYNGEE. V lost 3 bases to trimming and J lost 6 bases; unmatched junction nucleotides: 8. The CDR3 runs to 15 residues. The CDR3 spells CASSAGTGSSDTQYF. The CDR3, as DNA: TGTGCCAGCAGCGCCGGGACAGGGTCTTCGGATACGCAGTATTTT.

The V gene is TRBV5-1, the J gene TRBJ2-7; 8 bases are shared with TRBD1. The CDR3 runs to 14 residues. The germline V gene encodes CDR1 SGHRS and CDR2 YFSETQ. With V trimmed by 3 bases and J by 9 bases, 11 bases remained unmatched. CDR3 nucleotide sequence: TGCGCCAGCAGCTCAACCCCAGGGGGCGGTCTGCAGTACTTC. Its protein is CASSSTPGGGLQYF.

Ten or more counts support this clonotype. The rearrangement links TRBV3-1 to TRBJ1-5; D uncertain. Germline CDR1 LGHDT, CDR2 YNNKEL (reference sequence). The CDR3 is 13 residues long. V gave up 3 bases and J gave up 7 bases, with 10 bases separating them. CDR3 region: CASSQGPDQPQHF. CDR3 nucleotide sequence: TGTGCCAGCAGCCAGGGCCCAGACCAGCCCCAGCATTTT.

A word on this clonotype: A far more abundant clone sits one base away, making this likely a read error. This rearrangement joins TRBV28 to TRBJ2-7; TRBD1 matches 7 bases. The V gene end was trimmed by 6 bases and the J gene end by 6 bases; junction bases not matched to a gene: 5. CDR3 size: 12 residues. Germline CDR1 and CDR2: MDHEN and SYDVKM. This CDR3 reads CASRQTGREQYF. For the CDR3, the DNA is TGTGCCAGCAGGCAGACAGGGCGCGAGCAGTACTTC.

In this sample, this clonotype turned up once. The V gene is TRBV4-1, the J gene TRBJ2-2, with 10 nucleotides matching TRBD2. In germline, CDR1 is MGHRA, CDR2 YSYEKL. This CDR3 is built from 17 residues. V lost 0 bases and J lost 5; bases outside the gene matches: 6. Here the CDR3 reads CASSQDGGLAVTGELFF. CDR3 sequence (DNA): TGCGCCAGCAGCCAAGATGGTGGACTAGCGGTAACCGGGGAGCTGTTTTTT.

This clonotype appeared many times. This rearrangement joins TRBV9 to TRBJ2-3, with 8 nucleotides matching TRBD1. V lost 3 bases to trimming and J lost 6 bases; unmatched junction nucleotides: 9. The CDR3 totals 15 residues. CDR1 is SGDLS and CDR2 is YYNGEE in the germline V gene. The CDR3 protein is CASSASGQVSDTQYF. The CDR3 region has the DNA TGTGCCAGCAGCGCCTCGGGACAGGTCTCGGATACGCAGTATTTT.

There are many counts of this clonotype. The chain recombines TRBV29-1 with TRBJ2-2; 9 bases are shared with TRBD1. J lost 5 bases, V lost 3 bases, and 4 bases had no gene match. CDR3 size: 14 residues. Germline V gives CDR1 SQVTM, CDR2 ANQGSEA. The CDR3 loop reads CSVDIQGATGELFF. The CDR3 DNA is TGCAGCGTTGATATACAGGGGGCGACCGGGGAGCTGTTTTTT.

This clonotype was recorded many times. The chain couples TRBV20-1 to TRBJ2-2; 11 bases agree with TRBD2. From germline, CDR1 is DFQATT and CDR2 SNEGSKA (reference sequence). This CDR3 spans 17 amino acids. Trimming at V came to 3 bases and at J to 2 bases, leaving 8 bases not matched to a gene. In nucleotides, the CDR3 is TGCAGTGCTAGTCCGGGACTAGCGGAGTATAACACCGGGGAGCTGTTTTTT. Its protein product is CSASPGLAEYNTGELFF.